This TCR beta chain was obtained from a study of T cells in women clearing cervical HPV infection. On the study more broadly: Blood came at first lesion visit for cases, post-clearance for controls. Study conclusions and caveats: CIN3+ cases had significantly higher TCR richness than controls; evenness did not differ.

This CDR3 is 14 amino acids long. V was pared by 1 base and J by 4 bases, with 7 bases between. Per germline, CDR1 SGHTA and CDR2 FQGTGA. By frequency, this clone is medium-sized. The antigen remains unidentified. The CDR3 end falls 3 residues outside the read, so it is completed with the germline J gene. Clones were sequenced by immunoSEQ multiplex PCR, and TCRdb holds only the in-frame ones, with some missing. In all, the sample yields some 43,000 clones. Cervical HPV DNA detected by MY09/MY11 PCR, typed by dot-blot. The TCR originated in a woman between 18 and 70 years old with a cervical HPV16 infection that either progressed to CIN3+ or cleared (not recorded which). Sequencing was carried out using blood buffy coat. This chain links TRBV7-3 with TRBJ2-2; D remains unclear. The CDR3 DNA, read in part, is TGTGCCAGCAGCTTAAGCCGAGGCACCGGGGAG. Translation: CASSLSRGTGE. Given in full, the CDR3 is CASSLSRGTGELFF.